One and the same sample provided the 19 T cell receptor beta chains below, sequenced in a study of beta chain features in type 1 diabetes. These receptors have no identified antigens. Since all of the isolated RNA was reverse transcribed, expressed TCRB transcripts were what got sequenced. TCRdb's table, derived via immunoSEQ multiplex PCR, lists solely in-frame clones and lacks some. The repertoire has hundreds of thousands of clones, roughly an eighth of them found once; the top ten carry nearly 0.04%. Broader study findings: Moderate yet significant TCRB CDR3 shortening was seen in Type 1 diabetes patients in all four CD4+ subsets.

The specimen sequenced was naive CD4+ T cells from blood. The receptor set was obtained from a man aged 18 to 29 with type 1 diabetes.

This clone occurred a few times. The rearrangement links TRBV19 to TRBJ2-1, with D unresolved. Germline values: CDR1 LNHDA, CDR2 SQIVND (reference sequence). V lost 6 bases and J lost 5, with 17 bases in between. The length of the CDR3 is 15 residues. DNA for the CDR3: TGTGCCAGTAGCACTCAAGCATGGGTCAACAATGAGCAGTTCTTC. Translation gives CASSTQAWVNNEQFF.

This clone has just a few counts. The rearrangement uses TRBV7-2 and TRBJ2-1, with D perhaps matching TRBD1 (5 bases). The CDR3 extends over 12 amino acids. V shed 5 bases and J shed 4 bases, with 6 bases lying between them. Germline lookup yields CDR1 SGHTA and CDR2 FQGNSA. Here the CDR3 reads CASSRQYNEQFF. For the CDR3, the DNA is TGTGCCAGCAGCAGACAGTACAATGAGCAGTTCTTC.

The genes are TRBV30 and TRBJ2-1, with D possibly matching TRBD2 (5 bases). The CDR3 length is 13 residues. With 3 bases removed from V and 3 bases from J, the gap between germline ends came to 9 bases. CDR1 and CDR2 from the germline V gene are GTSNPN and SVGIG (reference sequence). CDR3 sequence: CAWRTGYYNEQFF. The CDR3, as DNA: TGTGCCTGGAGGACGGGATACTACAATGAGCAGTTCTTC.

For this clone: Other nucleotide sequences in the sample specify the same CDR3. The gene calls are TRBV7-9 and TRBJ1-5; 10 bases are shared with TRBD1. The CDR3 loop spans 14 amino acids. CDR1 is SEHNR, CDR2 FQNEAQ, per germline (reference sequence). V gave up 4 bases and J gave up 4 bases; unmatched junction bases: 1. CDR3 loop: CASSSGQGNQPQHF. CDR3 nucleotide sequence: TGTGCCAGCAGCTCGGGACAGGGGAATCAGCCCCAGCATTTT.

This clone has only a few counts. The same CDR3 can be traced to other DNA sequences in this sample. The chain links TRBV25-1 to TRBJ1-1; D unresolved. With 1 base removed from V and 2 bases from J, the gap between germline ends came to 5 bases. From germline, CDR1 is MGHDK and CDR2 SYGVNS. The length of the CDR3 is 13 residues. CDR3 in DNA: TGTGCCAGCAGTGAATCGGGTAACACTGAAGCTTTCTTT. It codes for CASSESGNTEAFF.

This chain joins TRBV7-2 and TRBJ2-5, with D unclear. This CDR3 contains 14 residues. The germline CDR1 and CDR2 sequences are SGHTA and FQGNSA. V dropped 4 bases and J dropped 6 bases, with 15 bases sitting between them. The CDR3 loop reads CASSYSPVEKTQYF. For the CDR3, the DNA is TGTGCCAGCAGCTACAGTCCGGTTGAGAAGACCCAGTACTTC.

This clone appeared a few times. The chain employs TRBV6-5 and TRBJ2-3; D is perhaps TRBD1 or TRBD2 (6 bases each). This CDR3 contains 14 residues. Germline lookup yields CDR1 MNHEY and CDR2 SVGAGI. V lost 7 bases, J lost 9 bases, and 20 bases lay in between. CDR3 bases: TGTGCCAGCAACGGGGGCGGCAGGGCCAAGACGCAGTATTTT. This codes for CASNGGGRAKTQYF.

This clone was picked up a small number of times. The gene calls are TRBV19 and TRBJ1-2; D possibly corresponds to TRBD1 (6 bases). The CDR3 spans 16 residues. Germline lookup yields CDR1 LNHDA and CDR2 SQIVND (reference sequence). Between the trimmed V and J ends, which lost 6 bases and 0 bases, there was a span of 17 bases. CDR3 residues: CASSLGAQGPNYGYTF. DNA of the CDR3: TGTGCCAGTAGCCTCGGTGCCCAGGGGCCTAACTATGGCTACACCTTC. Using reference TRBV19 and TRBJ1-2 for the parts outside the CDR3, the full variable domain is DGGITQSPKYLFRKEGQNVTLSCEQNLNHDAMYWYRQDPGQGLRLIYYSQIVNDFQKGDIAEGYSVSREKKESFPLTVTSAQKNPTAFYLCASSLGAQGPNYGYTFGSGTRLTVV.

This clone was seen a few times. J is TRBJ2-5 and V is TRBV20-1; D call uncertain. This CDR3 region has 11 residues. V dropped 4 bases and J dropped 3 bases, with 6 bases sitting between them. The germline gives CDR1 DFQATT, CDR2 SNEGSKA (reference sequence). The CDR3 nucleotides read TGCAGTGCTATAGATGAAGAGACCCAGTACTTC. The encoded protein is CSAIDEETQYF.

This clone came up a few times. V and J are TRBV5-4 and TRBJ2-7, with 8 bases aligning to TRBD2. Germline-derived CDR1 and CDR2 are SGHNT and YYREEE (reference sequence). This CDR3 spans 15 amino acids. With V trimmed by 4 bases and J by 6 bases, 12 bases remained unmatched. CDR3 sequence reads: CASSPNLAGWGEQYF. For the CDR3, the DNA is TGTGCCAGCAGCCCCAATCTAGCGGGCTGGGGCGAGCAGTACTTC. Full variable domain (remainder filled in from reference TRBV5-4 and TRBJ2-7): ETGVTQSPTHLIKTRGQQVTLRCSSQSGHNTVSWYQQALGQGPQFIFQYYREEENGRGNFPPRFSGLQFPNYSSELNVNALELDDSALYLCASSPNLAGWGEQYFGPGTRLTVT.

This clone was seen a handful of times. The chain has TRBV30 and TRBJ2-1, with 7 bases matching TRBD2. Germline V gene sequence: CDR1 GTSNPN, CDR2 SVGIG (reference sequence). The CDR3 contains 14 residues. Trimming cost V 5 bases and J 2 bases; bases outside gene matches: 6. The CDR3 here is CAWGLGLAYNEQFF. Written as DNA, the CDR3 is TGTGCCTGGGGGCTTGGACTAGCCTACAATGAGCAGTTCTTC.

This chain uses TRBV28 with TRBJ1-5; D unresolved. The CDR3 spans 12 residues. Looked up from germline, CDR1 is MDHEN and CDR2 is SYDVKM. V lost 3 bases, J lost 4 bases, and 4 bases lay in between. The CDR3 spells CASSLLNQPQHF. In DNA, the CDR3 is TGTGCCAGCAGTTTGTTGAATCAGCCCCAGCATTTT.

The V call is TRBV9, the J call TRBJ2-3; 10 bases map to TRBD2. The CDR3 sequence is 15 residues long. Per germline, CDR1 SGDLS and CDR2 YYNGEE. The V and J ends lost 0 bases and 5 bases, in that order; junction bases with no gene match: 3. The CDR3 DNA is TGTGCCAGCAGCGTAGAGCGGGGGGGCGAAGATACGCAGTATTTT. Translated: CASSVERGGEDTQYF.

V and J are TRBV28 and TRBJ2-5, with 9 bases identical to TRBD1. Germline V gene sequence: CDR1 MDHEN, CDR2 SYDVKM. The CDR3 covers 15 residues. The V gene end was trimmed by 5 bases and the J gene end by 7 bases; junction bases not matched to a gene: 11. The CDR3 nucleotides are TGTGCCAGCAGTCTCCCGGGACAGGGAGCAGTGACCCAGTACTTC. This sequence encodes CASSLPGQGAVTQYF.

This clone was picked up a small number of times. V usage is TRBV27 and J usage is TRBJ2-5; the match to TRBD2 covers 10 bases. Germline V gene sequence: CDR1 MNHEY, CDR2 SMNVEV (reference sequence). CDR3 length: 14 residues. Unmatched junction bases numbered 6, after V lost 3 bases and J lost 8 bases. CDR3 sequence reads: CASSLTSGWLTQYF. The CDR3 DNA reads as TGTGCCAGCAGTTTGACTAGCGGGTGGCTAACCCAGTACTTC.

The rearrangement joins TRBV29-1 to TRBJ2-5, with 8 nucleotides matching TRBD2. CDR1 is SQVTM, CDR2 ANQGSEA, per germline. The CDR3 is 15 amino acids. As DNA, the CDR3 is TGCAGTTCTCTTCTTCCGGGGGGGAATATAGGGACCCAGTACTTC. Protein: CSSLLPGGNIGTQYF.

This clone has just a few counts. V is TRBV2 and J is TRBJ2-7; D possibly corresponds to TRBD2 (7 bases). CDR1 is SNHLY, CDR2 FYNNEI, per germline. V was pared by 3 bases and J by 3 bases, with 15 bases between. The CDR3 contains 15 residues. CDR3: CASSDWSGEGYEQYF. In DNA form, the CDR3 reads TGTGCCAGCAGTGACTGGTCAGGGGAGGGCTACGAGCAGTACTTC.

Note on this clone: At one end the junction does not follow the germline gene, possibly because of a read error. This rearrangement joins TRBV4-1 to TRBJ1-5; D is undetermined. CDR1 and CDR2 (germline): MGHRA, YSYEKL. The CDR3 length is 14 residues. The CDR3 here is CASSQEISDQPQHF. For the CDR3, the DNA is TGCGCCAGCAGCCAGGAAATTAGCGATCAGCCCCAGCATTTT.

This clone occurred a few times. The V call is TRBV9, the J call TRBJ1-2; tentatively, D is TRBD1 (5 bases). Germline assignment: CDR1 SGDLS and CDR2 YYNGEE. This CDR3 comprises 14 residues. The V and J ends lost 2 bases and 8 bases respectively, with 16 bases between them. The CDR3 reads CASSVGAGTSGYTF. The CDR3 nucleotides are TGTGCCAGCAGCGTTGGGGCAGGGACGAGCGGCTACACCTTC.